The clone carrying this TCR beta chain was found once. What it recognizes is unknown. This table comes from immunoSEQ multiplex PCR, and its TCRdb copy is limited to in-frame clones, with some not included. The table includes 150,000 to 200,000 clones, more than 85% detected once. The data belong to a study of T cell responses to AZD1222 COVID-19 vaccine. Study-level findings and limits: Baseline seropositivity characterized only a handful of AZD1222 recipients. The donors showed a predominance of white British ancestry and of females, with possible underestimation of clonal diversity. Spike-specific TCR breadth and depth were elevated following two AZD1222 doses. With dominance at 160-218 and 743-854, vaccine-associated CD4 TCRs spanned spike.

V lost 6 bases to trimming and J lost 7 bases, with 15 bases between them. CDR1 is SNHLY, CDR2 FYNNEI, per germline. This CDR3 has 14 residues. The J gene is TRBJ1-4, the V gene TRBV2; D gene unclear. The source is an adult who received the AZD1222 COVID-19 vaccine. The source was peripheral blood, collected 28 days after the second AZD1222 dose. This CDR3 is CASRQQLRSEKLFF. CDR3 coding DNA: TGTGCCAGCAGACAACAGCTAAGGTCTGAAAAACTGTTTTTT.